These T cell receptor beta chains were read from a single sample in a study of CD8 T cells in ankylosing spondylitis. TCRdb re-analysed the 5' RACE reads in MiXCR, keeping a single row per CDR3 protein. This sample has some 330,000 distinct CDR3 sequences, with 7.5% to 9% found just once. The sample was blood, either unsorted or a sorted T cell fraction (not recorded which). The receptor source for this set is a male donor with ankylosing spondylitis. The CDR3 runs from the conserved cysteine through the conserved F or W. D genes are given only for firm matches. Only part of the rows carry a size: once, few, many, or a class if the clone is expanded.

CDR3 protein: CASSLGALGQAVGNTIYF
CDR3 DNA: TGCGCCAGCAGCTTGGGGGCCCTCGGACAGGCGGTTGGAAACACCATATATTTT
clone size: NA
V gene: TRBV5-1
J gene: TRBJ1-3
D gene: TRBD1

CDR3 protein: CASSVQGRTYEQYF
CDR3 DNA: TGTGCCAGCAGTGTTCAGGGGCGTACCTACGAGCAGTACTTC
clone size: NA
V gene: TRBV27
J gene: TRBJ2-7
D gene: NA

CDR3 protein: CASGTASGTGELFF
CDR3 DNA: TGTGCCAGCGGGACAGCCTCAGGCACCGGGGAGCTGTTTTTT
clone size: few
V gene: TRBV19
J gene: TRBJ2-2
D gene: TRBD1

CDR3 protein: CASSLLGPGNQPQHF
CDR3 DNA: TGCGCCAGCAGCTTGCTGGGCCCTGGCAATCAGCCCCAGCATTTT
clone size: NA
V gene: TRBV5-1
J gene: TRBJ1-5
D gene: NA

CDR3 protein: CSVEAQGNTGELFF
CDR3 DNA: TGCAGCGTTGAGGCGCAGGGAAACACCGGGGAGCTGTTTTTT
clone size: many
V gene: TRBV29-1
J gene: TRBJ2-2
D gene: NA

CDR3 protein: CSVAHGGTRRGNTIYF
CDR3 DNA: TGCAGCGTCGCCCACGGGGGGACAAGACGGGGAAACACCATATATTTT
clone size: many
V gene: TRBV29-1
J gene: TRBJ1-3
D gene: NA

CDR3 protein: CSAEEGRGTEAFF
CDR3 DNA: TGCAGCGCCGAGGAGGGAAGAGGTACTGAAGCTTTCTTT
clone size: NA
V gene: TRBV29-1
J gene: TRBJ1-1
D gene: NA

CDR3 protein: CASSRTREGVTGELFF
CDR3 DNA: TGCGCCAGCAGCCGGACGCGGGAGGGGGTCACCGGGGAGCTGTTTTTT
clone size: few
V gene: TRBV5-1
J gene: TRBJ2-2
D gene: TRBD2

CDR3 protein: CASSPQSLGTDTQYF
CDR3 DNA: TGCGCCAGCAGCCCACAGTCCCTAGGGACAGATACGCAGTATTTT
clone size: many
V gene: TRBV5-1
J gene: TRBJ2-3
D gene: NA

CDR3 protein: CASSWEAGGRYNEQFF
CDR3 DNA: TGTGCCAGCAGCTGGGAAGCGGGAGGGCGCTACAATGAGCAGTTCTTC
clone size: NA
V gene: TRBV11-3
J gene: TRBJ2-1
D gene: TRBD2

CDR3 protein: CASSFSAGGRGGRYF
CDR3 DNA: TGTGCCAGCAGCTTCTCAGCGGGAGGGCGAGGGGGTCGGTATTTT
clone size: few
V gene: TRBV11-2
J gene: TRBJ2-3
D gene: TRBD2

CDR3 protein: CASSDQGNYGYTF
CDR3 DNA: TGTGCCAGCAGTGATCAGGGCAACTATGGCTACACCTTC
clone size: few
V gene: TRBV2
J gene: TRBJ1-2
D gene: NA

CDR3 protein: CASSSSGDNTQYF
CDR3 DNA: TGTGCCAGCAGTTCCTCGGGAGACAATACGCAGTATTTT
clone size: few
V gene: TRBV28
J gene: TRBJ2-3
D gene: NA

CDR3 protein: CSVQTKDSLAYNEQFF
CDR3 DNA: TGCAGCGTCCAGACAAAGGACAGTTTGGCTTACAATGAGCAGTTCTTC
clone size: NA
V gene: TRBV29-1
J gene: TRBJ2-1
D gene: NA

CDR3 protein: CASSYPGYEGSTEAFF
CDR3 DNA: TGTGCCAGCAGTTACCCAGGGTACGAGGGTTCGACTGAAGCTTTCTTT
clone size: NA
V gene: TRBV5-4
J gene: TRBJ1-1
D gene: NA

CDR3 protein: CAIRSGTSGYEQYF
CDR3 DNA: TGTGCCATCAGGTCCGGGACTAGCGGCTACGAGCAGTACTTC
clone size: NA
V gene: TRBV10-3
J gene: TRBJ2-7
D gene: TRBD2

CDR3 protein: CSASSYAGGELFF
CDR3 DNA: TGCAGTGCTAGTAGTTATGCCGGGGGGGAGCTGTTTTTT
clone size: NA
V gene: TRBV20-1
J gene: TRBJ2-2
D gene: NA

CDR3 protein: CASSYRGGGYTF
CDR3 DNA: TGTGCCAGCAGTTACAGGGGTGGCGGCTACACCTTC
clone size: NA
V gene: TRBV6-2/TRBV6-3
J gene: TRBJ1-2
D gene: NA

CDR3 protein: CASSDRWFSGANVLTF
CDR3 DNA: TGTGCCAGCAGCGACAGGTGGTTCTCTGGGGCCAACGTCCTGACTTTC
clone size: few
V gene: TRBV28
J gene: TRBJ2-6
D gene: NA

CDR3 protein: CATSSEQRAGNTIYF
CDR3 DNA: TGTGCCACCAGCAGTGAACAGAGAGCTGGAAACACCATATATTTT
clone size: few
V gene: TRBV15
J gene: TRBJ1-3
D gene: NA

CDR3 protein: CATSSSHGNQPQHF
CDR3 DNA: TGTGCCACCAGCAGCTCCCATGGCAATCAGCCCCAGCATTTT
clone size: few
V gene: TRBV15
J gene: TRBJ1-5
D gene: NA

CDR3 protein: CASSPFGERKNIQYF
CDR3 DNA: TGTGCCAGCAGCCCTTTCGGGGAAAGGAAAAACATTCAGTACTTC
clone size: few
V gene: TRBV7-3
J gene: TRBJ2-4
D gene: NA

CDR3 protein: CASSPKMGQSSYNEQFF
CDR3 DNA: TGTGCCAGCAGCCCGAAGATGGGACAGAGCTCCTACAATGAGCAGTTCTTC
clone size: NA
V gene: TRBV11-3
J gene: TRBJ2-1
D gene: TRBD1

CDR3 protein: CASSYSRRSQDTQYF
CDR3 DNA: TGTGCCAGCAGTTACTCCCGCAGGTCACAAGATACGCAGTATTTT
clone size: few
V gene: TRBV6-5
J gene: TRBJ2-3
D gene: NA

CDR3 protein: CASSRVGSHEINEQFF
CDR3 DNA: TGCGCCAGCAGCAGAGTGGGGTCCCATGAAATCAATGAGCAGTTCTTC
clone size: NA
V gene: TRBV10-1
J gene: TRBJ2-1
D gene: NA

CDR3 protein: CASSLAARGGAEAFF
CDR3 DNA: TGCGCCAGCAGCTTGGCCGCCCGGGGGGGGGCTGAAGCTTTCTTT
clone size: many
V gene: TRBV5-1
J gene: TRBJ1-1
D gene: NA

CDR3 protein: CASSLDPPGSSYNEQFF
CDR3 DNA: TGCGCCAGCAGCTTGGACCCCCCCGGAAGCTCCTACAATGAGCAGTTCTTC
clone size: many
V gene: TRBV5-1
J gene: TRBJ2-1
D gene: NA

CDR3 protein: CASTDTQYRDRTYNEQFF
CDR3 DNA: TGTGCCAGCACCGATACTCAATACCGGGACCGAACCTACAATGAGCAGTTCTTC
clone size: NA
V gene: TRBV28
J gene: TRBJ2-1
D gene: NA

CDR3 protein: CASSLVFNQRQETQYF
CDR3 DNA: TGCGCCAGCAGCTTGGTTTTCAACCAGCGACAAGAGACCCAGTACTTC
clone size: few
V gene: TRBV5-1
J gene: TRBJ2-5
D gene: NA

CDR3 protein: CALLGPLAGTYEQYF
CDR3 DNA: TGTGCCTTGCTAGGTCCACTAGCGGGTACCTACGAGCAGTACTTC
clone size: NA
V gene: TRBV9
J gene: TRBJ2-7
D gene: TRBD2

CDR3 protein: CSARDREGLVSPLHF
CDR3 DNA: TGCAGTGCTAGAGACAGGGAAGGCCTAGTTTCACCCCTCCACTTT
clone size: NA
V gene: TRBV20-1
J gene: TRBJ1-6
D gene: NA

CDR3 protein: CASSTQRDPWGSEQFF
CDR3 DNA: TGTGCCAGCAGCACTCAGCGGGATCCCTGGGGTAGTGAGCAGTTCTTC
clone size: few
V gene: TRBV7-9
J gene: TRBJ2-1
D gene: TRBD2

CDR3 protein: CASSSRIPQGGTGELFF
CDR3 DNA: TGTGCCAGCAGTTCGCGGATCCCACAGGGTGGTACCGGGGAGCTGTTTTTT
clone size: few
V gene: TRBV6-5
J gene: TRBJ2-2
D gene: NA

CDR3 protein: CASSLAGQVIYNEQFF
CDR3 DNA: TGTGCCAGCAGCTTAGCGGGTCAGGTAATATACAATGAGCAGTTCTTC
clone size: many
V gene: TRBV7-9
J gene: TRBJ2-1
D gene: NA

CDR3 protein: CASSAGTGWYEQYF
CDR3 DNA: TGTGCCAGCAGTGCCGGGACAGGGTGGTACGAGCAGTACTTC
clone size: NA
V gene: TRBV6-2/TRBV6-3
J gene: TRBJ2-7
D gene: TRBD1

CDR3 protein: CASSPRDPSSYNEQFF
CDR3 DNA: TGTGCCAGCAGCCCCCGGGACCCCAGCTCCTACAATGAGCAGTTCTTC
clone size: NA
V gene: TRBV7-9
J gene: TRBJ2-1
D gene: NA

CDR3 protein: CASSLAYSPNSYEQYF
CDR3 DNA: TGTGCCAGCAGCTTAGCTTACAGTCCCAACTCCTACGAGCAGTACTTC
clone size: NA
V gene: TRBV11-2
J gene: TRBJ2-7
D gene: NA

CDR3 protein: CASSVAPPGEFSEQFF
CDR3 DNA: TGTGCCAGCAGCGTGGCCCCGCCAGGGGAATTTAGTGAGCAGTTCTTC
clone size: NA
V gene: TRBV9
J gene: TRBJ2-1
D gene: NA

CDR3 protein: CASSSVPGYYTQYF
CDR3 DNA: TGTGCCAGCAGTTCCGTTCCAGGGTATTATACGCAGTATTTT
clone size: NA
V gene: TRBV28
J gene: TRBJ2-3
D gene: NA

CDR3 protein: CSVAEFRGRAGEQFF
CDR3 DNA: TGCAGCGTTGCAGAATTTCGGGGGAGGGCCGGTGAGCAGTTCTTC
clone size: many
V gene: TRBV29-1
J gene: TRBJ2-1
D gene: TRBD2

CDR3 protein: CAISVQGGNTEAFF
CDR3 DNA: TGTGCCATCAGTGTTCAAGGGGGTAACACTGAAGCTTTCTTT
clone size: few
V gene: TRBV10-3
J gene: TRBJ1-1
D gene: NA

CDR3 protein: CASTGTRKETQYF
CDR3 DNA: TGTGCCTCGACCGGGACAAGAAAAGAGACCCAGTACTTC
clone size: few
V gene: TRBV19
J gene: TRBJ2-5
D gene: NA

CDR3 protein: CASSLPGAGNTIYF
CDR3 DNA: TGTGCCAGCAGCTTACCGGGGGCTGGAAACACCATATATTTT
clone size: few
V gene: TRBV7-2
J gene: TRBJ1-3
D gene: NA

CDR3 protein: CSVATDTDTQYF
CDR3 DNA: TGCAGCGTTGCGACAGACACAGATACGCAGTATTTT
clone size: few
V gene: TRBV29-1
J gene: TRBJ2-3
D gene: NA